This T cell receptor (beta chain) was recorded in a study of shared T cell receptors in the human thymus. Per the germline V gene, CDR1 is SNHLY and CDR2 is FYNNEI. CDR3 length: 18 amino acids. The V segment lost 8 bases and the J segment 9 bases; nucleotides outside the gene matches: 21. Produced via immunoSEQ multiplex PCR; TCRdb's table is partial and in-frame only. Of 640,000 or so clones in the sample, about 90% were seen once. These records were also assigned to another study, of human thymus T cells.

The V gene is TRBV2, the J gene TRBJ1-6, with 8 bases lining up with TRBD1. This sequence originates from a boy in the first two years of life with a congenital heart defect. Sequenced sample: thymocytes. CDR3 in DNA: TGTGCCAGCGGCGAACTAGAGGGGCCTGGACAGGGAGGTTCACCCCTCCACTTT. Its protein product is CASGELEGPGQGGSPLHF.